The clone carrying this T cell receptor beta chain was recorded many times. The sample comes from a study of CD8 T cells in ankylosing spondylitis. TCRdb redid the calling of the 5' RACE reads with MiXCR, one entry per CDR3 protein. The data show roughly 100,000 distinct CDR3 sequences, with roughly 8.3% seen just once and 9.5% to 10% held by the top ten. Germline V gene lookup returns CDR1 MRHNA and CDR2 SNTAGT. V lost 5 bases to trimming and J lost 6 bases, with 17 bases between them. The CDR3 totals 15 residues. Material for sequencing was blood, either unsorted or a sorted T cell fraction (not recorded which). The V gene is TRBV6-4, the J gene TRBJ2-1; unclear D gene. The TCR was taken from a male donor with ankylosing spondylitis or in good health (not recorded which). CDR3 sequence reads: CASSRHPEGINEQFF. The DNA of the CDR3 is TGTGCCAGCAGTCGTCACCCGGAAGGTATCAATGAGCAGTTCTTC.